The 27 T cell receptor beta chains below were found in one sample sequenced in a study of T-cell reconstitution after alpha-beta-depleted transplantation in children. Preparation of the TCRbeta library used unique molecular identifiers. MiXCR was run by TCRdb on the PCR reads, yielding one entry per CDR3 protein. In the table there are about 600,000 distinct CDR3 sequences, approximately 12% of which are singletons. The sequencing here drew on PBMCs, mostly from graft donor cells, taken 360 days after TCRalphabeta/CD19-depleted stem cell transplant. Every receptor here comes from a male patient younger than 18 who had a stem cell transplant for acute myeloid leukemia, so the T cells may come from the graft donor.

This clonotype has more than one count but fewer than ten. The chain joins TRBV20-1 to TRBJ2-3, with D perhaps given as TRBD1 or TRBD2 (5 bases each). The V end lost 5 bases, the J end lost 6 bases, and 15 bases lay between the germline ends. Germline lookup yields CDR1 DFQATT and CDR2 SNEGSKA (reference sequence). This CDR3 region has 13 residues. The DNA of the CDR3 is TGCAGTGCTGATGGGACGGAGCAGGATACGCAGTATTTT. It specifies CSADGTEQDTQYF.

This clonotype was recorded many times. The chain joins TRBV7-3 to TRBJ2-1; possibly TRBD2 for D (6 bases). The germline gives CDR1 SGHTA, CDR2 FQGTGA. V was clipped by 2 bases and J by 8 bases, with 19 bases between them. There are 16 residues in the CDR3. The CDR3 sequence: CASSLSGLAPPHEQFF. For the CDR3, the DNA is TGTGCCAGCAGCTTATCGGGGCTAGCGCCCCCACATGAGCAGTTCTTC.

This clonotype was seen more than once but under ten times. The rearrangement uses TRBV6-5 and TRBJ2-3; possible D gene TRBD1, 5 bases. This CDR3 spans 14 amino acids. Germline V gene sequence: CDR1 MNHEY, CDR2 SVGAGI. Between the trimmed V and J ends, which lost 0 bases and 5 bases, there was a span of 9 bases. CDR3: CASSYSLGRDTQYF. The CDR3 DNA follows: TGTGCCAGCAGTTACTCGTTGGGGCGAGATACGCAGTATTTT.

In this sample, this clonotype turned up a few times. The chain recombines TRBV2 with TRBJ2-7; 9 bases match TRBD1. The trim removed 4 bases at V and 5 bases at J, leaving 12 bases unmatched. The CDR3 runs 16 residues. Germline CDR1 reads SNHLY; CDR2 reads FYNNEI. The CDR3 DNA is TGTGCCAGCAGTGCAGCCGGGACAGGGCTTAGAGACGAGCAGTACTTC. Translated: CASSAAGTGLRDEQYF.

The sample holds a few counts of this clonotype. The chain employs TRBV27 and TRBJ2-1, with 7 bases fitting TRBD2. With V trimmed by 3 bases and J by 2 bases, 7 bases remained unmatched. This CDR3 is 16 amino acids long. Germline CDR1 reads MNHEY; CDR2 reads SMNVEV (reference sequence). The CDR3 sequence: CASSFSGTITYNEQFF. The CDR3 coding sequence is TGTGCCAGCAGTTTTTCCGGGACTATAACCTACAATGAGCAGTTCTTC.

The V gene is TRBV29-1, the J gene TRBJ1-1; D might be TRBD1 (6 bases). Germline V lookup: CDR1 SQVTM, CDR2 ANQGSEA. This CDR3 spans 14 amino acids. Trimming left V 2 bases short and J 3 bases short, with 13 bases between. The CDR3 DNA sequence: TGCAGCGTTGAAAGGGGGGCGCCCCACACTGAAGCTTTCTTT. Protein sequence: CSVERGAPHTEAFF.

In this sample, this clonotype turned up a few times. This chain uses TRBV3-1 with TRBJ1-1, with TRBD1 identical over 8 bases. Germline lookup yields CDR1 LGHDT and CDR2 YNNKEL (reference sequence). V lost 4 bases, J lost 5 bases, and 6 bases stayed unmatched. This CDR3 has 14 amino acids. CDR3 coding DNA: TGTGCCAGCAGCCGTGACAGGGGTTGGACTGAAGCTTTCTTT. Protein product: CASSRDRGWTEAFF. The variable domain in full, with the rest retrieved from reference TRBV3-1 and TRBJ1-1, is DTAVSQTPKYLVTQMGNDKSIKCEQNLGHDTMYWYKQDSKKFLKIMFSYNNKELIINETVPNRFSPKSPDKAHLNLHINSLELGDSAVYFCASSRDRGWTEAFFGQGTRLTVV.

There are many counts of this clonotype. The genes are TRBV3-1 and TRBJ2-7; no clear D. Trimming stripped 0 bases from V and 3 bases from J, with 9 bases between. The CDR3 extends over 14 amino acids. CDR1 is LGHDT and CDR2 is YNNKEL in the germline V gene (reference sequence). The CDR3 region is CASSQDPSSYEQYF. The CDR3 bases are TGTGCCAGCAGCCAAGATCCGAGCAGCTACGAGCAGTACTTC.

The chain joins TRBV7-9 to TRBJ2-1, with TRBD2 matching over 11 bases. The V segment lost 4 bases and the J segment 8 bases; nucleotides outside the gene matches: 7. The germline gives CDR1 SEHNR, CDR2 FQNEAQ (reference sequence). The CDR3 contains 15 residues. The CDR3, as DNA: TGTGCCAGCAGCTCCCTAGCGGGAGGCATGGATGAGCAGTTCTTC. Amino acids: CASSSLAGGMDEQFF.

The chain employs TRBV20-1 and TRBJ2-7; possibly TRBD2 for D (5 bases). This CDR3 region has 12 residues. Germline V gives CDR1 DFQATT, CDR2 SNEGSKA (reference sequence). V lost 5 bases to trimming and J lost 2 bases, with 10 bases between them. In DNA form, the CDR3 reads TGCAGTGCTTCGGGGAGTACCTACGAGCAGTACTTC. Its protein is CSASGSTYEQYF.

The sample holds many counts of this clonotype. V usage is TRBV12-3 or TRBV12-4 and J usage is TRBJ2-3, with D unclear. V was pared by 3 bases and J by 2 bases, with 9 bases between. The CDR3 length is 14 residues. The CDR3 region has the DNA TGTGCCAGCAGTTTTTCCATCCACACAGATACGCAGTATTTT. Protein: CASSFSIHTDTQYF.

The CDR3 nucleotides read TGCGCCAGCAGCTTGGAACGGGAGGCGTCCGGCGGGGAGCTGTTTTTT. Encoded protein: CASSLEREASGGELFF. V usage is TRBV5-1 and J usage is TRBJ2-2; TRBD2 matches 7 bases. Germline V CDR1 and CDR2: SGHRS, YFSETQ. The junction had 9 bases not matched to a gene; V was cut back by 0 bases and J by 7 bases. The CDR3 is made up of 16 amino acids. The variable domain in full, completed from reference TRBV5-1 and TRBJ2-2, reads KAGVTQTPRYLIKTRGQQVTLSCSPISGHRSVSWYQQTPGQGLQFLFEYFSETQRNKGNFPGRFSGRQFSNSRSEMNVSTLELGDSALYLCASSLEREASGGELFFGEGSRLTVL.

This clonotype showed up many times. V gene TRBV6-5 combines with J gene TRBJ2-3; the D gene is possibly TRBD1 (6 bases). V was pared by 0 bases and J by 6 bases, with 13 bases between. The CDR3 covers 15 residues. CDR1 and CDR2 (germline): MNHEY, SVGAGI. The CDR3 sequence is CASSYSWPGDDTQYF. The CDR3 nucleotides read TGTGCCAGCAGTTACTCGTGGCCAGGGGACGATACGCAGTATTTT.

V is TRBV20-1 and J is TRBJ2-1; the match to TRBD2 covers 11 bases. Germline-derived CDR1 and CDR2 are DFQATT and SNEGSKA (reference sequence). V lost 5 bases and J lost 8; bases outside the gene matches: 11. This CDR3 has 15 amino acids. As DNA, the CDR3 is TGCAGTGCTTCAAGAGCGGGACTAGCGGTCGATGAGCAGTTCTTC. It codes for CSASRAGLAVDEQFF.

This clonotype was counted ten times or more. V usage is TRBV11-2 and J usage is TRBJ2-4; D not certain. This CDR3 has 14 residues. The V end lost 5 bases, the J end lost 4 bases, and 12 bases lay between the germline ends. From germline, CDR1 is SGHAT and CDR2 FQNNGV. Here the CDR3 reads CASSPILGKNIQYF. CDR3 DNA: TGTGCCAGCAGCCCGATATTAGGAAAAAACATTCAGTACTTC.

The V and J genes are TRBV7-6 and TRBJ2-2, with D unclear. The CDR3 is 14 amino acids. CDR1 is SGHVS, CDR2 FNYEAQ, per germline. V lost 5 bases to trimming and J lost 3 bases, with 10 bases between them. The DNA of the CDR3 is TGTGCCAGCAGCCAATATCGGGACACCGGGGAGCTGTTTTTT. It codes for CASSQYRDTGELFF.

This clonotype was observed a handful of times. The rearrangement joins TRBV6-5 to TRBJ2-5; 9 positions match TRBD2. Germline CDR1 and CDR2: MNHEY and SVGAGI. V lost 4 bases to trimming and J lost 4 bases; unmatched junction nucleotides: 4. The CDR3 is 14 residues long. The CDR3 DNA follows: TGTGCCAGCAGTTCTATAGCGGGAGTAGAGACCCAGTACTTC. This codes for CASSSIAGVETQYF.

This clonotype was observed a handful of times. This sequence joins TRBV5-1 and TRBJ2-5; D perhaps matches TRBD2 (6 bases). V lost 5 bases and J 0 bases, leaving 14 bases between the germline ends. CDR3 length: 15 residues. Germline lookup yields CDR1 SGHRS and CDR2 YFSETQ. The CDR3 DNA reads TGCGCCAGCAGGTTCCATCAGCGGGACCAAGAGACCCAGTACTTC. Translation: CASRFHQRDQETQYF.

This clonotype was counted ten times or more. The chain is built from TRBV28 and TRBJ2-7; 11 nucleotides agree with TRBD1. Germline trimming cut 3 bases from V and 6 bases from J; bases unmatched to any gene: 4. The length of the CDR3 is 14 residues. The germline gives CDR1 MDHEN, CDR2 SYDVKM. The CDR3 spells CASSFGTGGFEQYF. In DNA form, the CDR3 reads TGTGCCAGCAGTTTCGGGACAGGGGGATTCGAGCAGTACTTC.

This clonotype has more than one count but fewer than ten. This chain links TRBV7-3 with TRBJ2-7; D gene unclear. This CDR3 is 14 amino acids long. V lost 0 bases and J lost 5, with 11 bases in between. Germline CDR1 reads SGHTA; CDR2 reads FQGTGA. The CDR3 nucleotides read TGTGCCAGCAGCTTAACGTTTCAGTCCCACGAGCAGTACTTC. It yields the protein CASSLTFQSHEQYF.

This clonotype was counted many times. J is TRBJ2-1 and V is TRBV24-1; D remains unclear. The V end lost 10 bases, the J end lost 7 bases, and 13 bases lay between the germline ends. The CDR3 has 12 amino acids. The germline V gene encodes CDR1 KGHDR and CDR2 SFDVKD. CDR3 sequence: CATKGLYNEQFF. The CDR3 DNA reads as TGTGCCACGAAGGGCCTTTATAATGAGCAGTTCTTC.

This clonotype was seen ten or more times. The chain joins TRBV4-3 to TRBJ2-7; no clear D. This CDR3 contains 13 residues. The V end lost 0 bases, the J end lost 2 bases, and 5 bases lay between the germline ends. CDR1 LGHNA and CDR2 YSLEER come from the germline V gene. CDR3 in DNA: TGCGCCAGCAGCCAAGAACAGACCTACGAGCAGTACTTC. This translates into CASSQEQTYEQYF.

This clonotype was picked up a small number of times. V usage is TRBV21-1 and J usage is TRBJ2-3; TRBD2, the table's D call, lacks a check against the DNA. TRBV21-1 is reported as a pseudogene. The CDR3 extends over 14 amino acids. The CDR3 nucleotides read TGTGCCAGGCTAGCGCTAAGGAGCACAGATACGCAGTATTTT. As protein: CARLALRSTDTQYF.

The chain couples TRBV23-1 to TRBJ2-1; TRBD2 agrees at 10 bases. TRBV23-1 is sorted into the ORF group, with uncertain function. The CDR3 consists of 18 residues. The junction had 11 bases not matched to a gene; V was cut back by 2 bases and J by 4 bases. CDR3 coding DNA: TGCGCCAGCAGTCAACTAGCGGGAGTAAGGCTTCGGTACAATGAGCAGTTCTTC. Translated: CASSQLAGVRLRYNEQFF.

This clonotype was observed at least ten times. V gene TRBV5-1 combines with J gene TRBJ2-7; TRBD2 matches 8 bases. V was pared by 3 bases and J by 5 bases, with 7 bases of the junction left unmatched. Germline V CDR1 and CDR2: SGHRS, YFSETQ. The CDR3 loop spans 14 amino acids. CDR3: CASSSLREVNEQYF. The CDR3 region has the DNA TGCGCCAGCAGCTCCCTGCGGGAGGTTAACGAGCAGTACTTC.

The V gene is TRBV6-2 or TRBV6-3, the J gene TRBJ2-3; D gene unclear. V lost 4 bases to trimming and J lost 0 bases, with 8 bases between them. CDR1 and CDR2 (germline): MNHEY, SVGEGT. The CDR3 loop spans 14 amino acids. CDR3 nucleotides: TGTGCCAGCAGTTGGGTGCTAAGCACAGATACGCAGTATTTT. Amino acid sequence: CASSWVLSTDTQYF.

CDR3 loop: CASSRALAGLTDTQYF. The CDR3 DNA reads TGCGCCAGCAGCCGCGCACTAGCGGGGCTCACAGATACGCAGTATTTT. The V gene is TRBV4-3, the J gene TRBJ2-3; TRBD2 aligns across 10 bases. Germline V gene lookup returns CDR1 LGHNA and CDR2 YSLEER. The trim removed 4 bases at V and 2 bases at J, leaving 6 bases unmatched. This CDR3 contains 16 residues.